A single T cell receptor (beta chain) is shown here with its context. This clonotype came up once. Its antigen is currently not known. No base-level quality is on record; no much larger clone is a single base apart. A solitary read yields weak support. This specimen belongs to a study of T cell repertoires in cytomegalovirus infection (dated by TCRdb to between 2018 and 2020). For the wider study: Donor HLA type was relevant to the analysis, because carriage of CMV infection together with the matching HLA type was indicated by public TCR beta signatures.

General study outcomes and caveats: The ex vivo response was dominated by HLA-C-restricted CMV-specific TCR beta clonotypes, which also provided the single most frequent clonotype in two of eight donors. In both this cohort and an independent cohort of over 350 donors, the cumulative frequency of public TCR beta family members distinguished carriers of CMV infection plus the relevant HLA type.

Reads for this sample came from an Illumina HiSeq 1500. TCRdb reanalyzed the raw reads on its own, using fastp at Q25 for trimming and MiXCR for clone calling, and kept in-frame beta chains. Each CDR3 protein gets just one entry, which takes the most common genes and DNA from the rows behind it. This sample has fewer than 300,000 distinct CDR3 sequences in its table, and about 23% of those were observed once. About 15% of the sample is held by the ten biggest clonotypes. The germline V gene supplies CDR1 SGHTA and CDR2 FQGTGA. The CDR3 starts with the cysteine, ends with the phenylalanine, and has 14 residues. Only CDR3 DNA remains: 42 bases, in frame from the first base. V is reduced by 4 bases and J by 2 bases, leaving a spacing of 8 bases between them.

The source material was PBMCs. The chain employs TRBV7-3 and TRBJ2-2, with the D gene too uncertain to name. This clonotype originated in a human donor in good health (CMV status not recorded). Some clones in this sample may be carry-over from other donors' samples. Read as DNA, the sequence is TGTGCCAGCAGCTCCGTGCACAACACCGGGGAGCTGTTTTTT. Its translation is CASSSVHNTGELFF.